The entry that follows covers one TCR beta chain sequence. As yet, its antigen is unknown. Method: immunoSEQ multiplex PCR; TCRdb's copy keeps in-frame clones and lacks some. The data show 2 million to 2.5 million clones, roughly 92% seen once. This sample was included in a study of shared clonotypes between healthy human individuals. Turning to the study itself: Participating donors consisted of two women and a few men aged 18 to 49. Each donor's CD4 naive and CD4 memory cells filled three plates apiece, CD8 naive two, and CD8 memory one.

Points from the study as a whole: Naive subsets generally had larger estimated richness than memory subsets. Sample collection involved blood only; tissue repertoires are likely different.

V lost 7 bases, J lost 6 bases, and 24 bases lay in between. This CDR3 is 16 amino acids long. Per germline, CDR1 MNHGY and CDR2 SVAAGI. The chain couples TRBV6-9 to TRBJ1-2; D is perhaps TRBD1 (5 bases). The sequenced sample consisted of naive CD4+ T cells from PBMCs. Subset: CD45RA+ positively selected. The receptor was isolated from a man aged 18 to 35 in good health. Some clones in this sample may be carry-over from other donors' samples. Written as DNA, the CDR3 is TGTGCCAGCACCTACCCCCCCAGCAGGGAACCAGATGGCTACACCTTC. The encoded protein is CASTYPPSREPDGYTF.